The clone carrying this T cell receptor (beta chain) was counted between two and nine times. These data are taken from a study of identical twins. The V end was cut by 4 bases, the J end by 7 bases, with 14 bases between. The V gene's germline CDR1 is SGHTA and CDR2 FQGNSA. The CDR3 contains 14 residues. Each CDR3 protein gets one entry after TCRdb re-called the 5' RACE reads with MiXCR. Seen here are about 690,000 distinct CDR3 sequences, approximately 21% observed once, and the top ten hold around 4.4%. This same sample was also taken into another study, of T cells expressing NK-cell markers.

The sequenced sample consisted of PBMCs. The sequence was obtained from a woman between 18 and 30 years old in good health. The V gene is TRBV7-2, the J gene TRBJ2-1; a weak D match, TRBD2 (6 bases). The CDR3 here is CASSSRQEGNEQFF. The CDR3 region has the DNA TGTGCCAGCAGCTCGCGGCAGGAGGGGAATGAGCAGTTCTTC.